The sequence of this T cell receptor (beta chain) was determined in a study of T cell responses to AZD1222 COVID-19 vaccine. Here immunoSEQ multiplex PCR was the method, and the copy in TCRdb shows in-frame clones only, minus some. The profile shows 120,000 or so clones, over 75% of them singletons. This CDR3 spans 14 amino acids. The germline V gene has CDR1 SGHTA and CDR2 FQGTGA. Trimming shortened V by 5 bases and J by 6 bases, and 14 bases separated the two germline ends. This specimen was peripheral blood, taken on day 0 of AZD1222 vaccination. The source of this sequence is an adult in good health. This chain joins TRBV7-3 and TRBJ2-1, with D possibly being TRBD2 (5 bases). Here the CDR3 DNA reads TGTGCCAGCAGCATAATCGGAGGACCCAATGAGCAGTTCTTC. This encodes CASSIIGGPNEQFF. Complete variable domain (other parts from reference TRBV7-3 and TRBJ2-1): GAGVSQTPSNKVTEKGKYVELRCDPISGHTALYWYRQSLGQGPEFLIYFQGTGAADDSGLPNDRFFAVRPEGSVSTLKIQRTERGDSAVYLCASSIIGGPNEQFFGPGTRLTVL.